Below, 16 T cell receptor beta chains from the same sample are listed, as sequenced in a study of CD8 T cells in ankylosing spondylitis. Study-wide points: Ankylosing spondylitis blood appeared to be characterized by a TCR beta motif of about eight highly homologous variants.

TCRdb reprocessed the 5' RACE reads via MiXCR and lists one record per CDR3 protein. Of roughly 670,000 distinct CDR3 sequences listed, roughly 20% are singletons. These TCRs' antigens remain unknown. Sequenced sample: blood, either unsorted or a sorted T cell fraction (not recorded which). All receptors come from a male donor with ankylosing spondylitis.

The chain combines TRBV3-1 with TRBJ1-5; 7 bases match TRBD1. The CDR3 has 15 amino acids. Trimming took 3 bases from V and 4 from J; bases not matched to a gene: 6. Germline V gene sequence: CDR1 LGHDT, CDR2 YNNKEL (reference sequence). The DNA for the CDR3 is TGTGCCAGCAGCCAGGGGGACAGAGAGAATCAGCCCCAGCATTTT. Amino acid sequence: CASSQGDRENQPQHF.

This clonotype was observed a handful of times. The chain employs TRBV29-1 and TRBJ1-1; D is ambiguous. Germline CDR1 reads SQVTM; CDR2 reads ANQGSEA. V gave up 4 bases and J gave up 11 bases, with 14 bases separating them. The CDR3 loop spans 11 amino acids. The DNA of the CDR3 is TGCAGCGTTGGACGGCAGCCCCAGGCTTTCTTT. This translates into CSVGRQPQAFF.

This clonotype was observed at least ten times. This sequence joins TRBV20-1 and TRBJ2-3; D is uncertain. V lost 3 bases and J 0 bases, leaving 4 bases between the germline ends. The germline V gene encodes CDR1 DFQATT and CDR2 SNEGSKA (reference sequence). There are 12 residues in the CDR3. CDR3 residues: CSARTSTDTQYF. CDR3 in DNA: TGCAGTGCTAGGACTAGCACAGATACGCAGTATTTT.

There are a few counts of this clonotype. V usage is TRBV27 and J usage is TRBJ1-5; 7 nucleotides agree with TRBD1. Looked up from germline, CDR1 is MNHEY and CDR2 is SMNVEV (reference sequence). The CDR3 contains 14 residues. The J segment lost 4 bases and the V segment lost 6 bases, leaving 6 bases of the junction unmatched. CDR3 residues: CASSRDSINQPQHF. The CDR3 DNA follows: TGTGCCAGCAGCCGGGACAGTATTAATCAGCCCCAGCATTTT.

This clonotype was seen many times. The rearrangement uses TRBV5-1 and TRBJ2-1; D unclear. Germline CDR1 SGHRS, CDR2 YFSETQ. Trimming pared 4 bases from V and 5 bases from J, leaving 22 bases between. The length of the CDR3 is 17 residues. CDR3 sequence reads: CASSPPQIHLPNNEQFF. CDR3 nucleotides: TGCGCCAGCAGCCCGCCGCAGATTCACCTCCCGAACAATGAGCAGTTCTTC.

This clonotype occurred a few times. The V gene is TRBV15, the J gene TRBJ1-4; possible D gene TRBD1, 5 bases. This CDR3 has 16 residues. Germline values: CDR1 LNHNV, CDR2 YYDKDF (reference sequence). The V gene lost 0 bases and the J gene lost 0 bases, with 8 bases spanning the gap. The CDR3 protein is CATSRDRGATNEKLFF. In DNA form, the CDR3 reads TGTGCCACCAGCAGAGATAGAGGGGCAACTAATGAAAAACTGTTTTTT.

The chain joins TRBV6-2 or TRBV6-3 to TRBJ2-7; TRBD1 matches at 9 bases. Germline CDR1 MNHEY, CDR2 SVGEGT. Trimming removed 4 bases from V and 4 bases from J; junction bases left unmatched: 8. The CDR3 consists of 15 residues. The CDR3 DNA follows: TGTGCCAGCAGTTGGGACAGGGTTGGGAATTACGAGCAGTACTTC. It is translated as CASSWDRVGNYEQYF.

The gene calls are TRBV28 and TRBJ2-1; no reliable D call. The CDR3 runs to 10 residues. CDR1 is MDHEN, CDR2 SYDVKM, per germline. V dropped 7 bases and J dropped 5 bases, with 3 bases sitting between them. In nucleotides, the CDR3 is TGTGCCAGCAAAGACAATGAGCAGTTCTTC. Protein product: CASKDNEQFF.

This chain connects TRBV27 to TRBJ2-1, with a weak D call TRBD1 (6 bases). Germline V gene sequence: CDR1 MNHEY, CDR2 SMNVEV (reference sequence). V lost 5 bases, J lost 7 bases, and 9 bases lay in between. The CDR3 totals 12 residues. The CDR3 nucleotides are TGTGCCAGCAGTGTTAGGGGGAATGAGCAGTTCTTC. It is translated as CASSVRGNEQFF.

The chain joins TRBV12-3 or TRBV12-4 to TRBJ2-3; D unresolved. V lost 6 bases to trimming and J lost 0 bases, with 16 bases between them. The CDR3 is 16 amino acids. CDR3 region: CASSWSPATSTDTQYF. CDR3 coding DNA: TGTGCCAGCAGCTGGTCGCCAGCGACTAGCACAGATACGCAGTATTTT.

This clonotype was detected a few times. V and J are TRBV20-1 and TRBJ2-1, with 14 positions matching TRBD2. Looked up from germline, CDR1 is DFQATT and CDR2 is SNEGSKA (reference sequence). Losses at the gene ends were 1 base for V and 7 bases for J; bases not matched to a gene: 6. The CDR3 sequence is 16 residues long. The CDR3 loop is CSARAPGLAGANEQFF. The CDR3 region has the DNA TGCAGTGCTAGAGCCCCGGGACTAGCGGGAGCGAATGAGCAGTTCTTC.

This clonotype has ten or more counts. This sequence joins TRBV12-3 or TRBV12-4 and TRBJ2-5; D perhaps matches TRBD2 (6 bases). Trimming removed 2 bases from V and 3 bases from J, with 19 bases in between. CDR3 length: 17 residues. CDR3: CASSLIGGGPLKETQYF. CDR3 nucleotide sequence: TGTGCCAGCAGTTTAATCGGTGGAGGGCCACTCAAAGAGACCCAGTACTTC.

This clonotype was counted only a few times. This chain connects TRBV28 to TRBJ2-7; 14 bases line up with TRBD2. CDR1 is MDHEN, CDR2 SYDVKM, per germline. The CDR3 runs 20 residues. V lost 5 bases and J lost 2; bases outside the gene matches: 17. CDR3 sequence: CASSGPRLAGGPDSAYEQYF. Written as DNA, the CDR3 is TGTGCCAGCAGTGGACCTCGACTAGCGGGAGGGCCCGACTCAGCCTACGAGCAGTACTTC.

There are a few counts of this clonotype. V is TRBV6-5 and J is TRBJ2-5; 10 bases line up with TRBD2. This CDR3 has 15 residues. The germline CDR1 and CDR2 sequences are MNHEY and SVGAGI. J was trimmed by 8 bases and V by 0 bases; bases with no gene match: 6. The CDR3 coding sequence is TGTGCCAGCAGTTACTCAGCGGGGGGGGGATCAACCCAGTACTTC. This sequence encodes CASSYSAGGGSTQYF.

This clonotype was picked up many times. V is TRBV29-1 and J is TRBJ1-2; maybe TRBD1 (6 bases). This CDR3 comprises 11 residues. The germline V gene has CDR1 SQVTM and CDR2 ANQGSEA. Trimming removed 5 bases at V and 8 bases at J, with 12 bases between. The CDR3 DNA reads TGCAGCGTTTTATACAGGGTGGGCTACACCTTC. Protein: CSVLYRVGYTF.

The chain carries TRBV7-8 and TRBJ2-1; perhaps TRBD1 as D (5 bases). Germline loops: CDR1 SGHVS, CDR2 FQNEAQ. V was trimmed by 6 bases and J by 9 bases, leaving 15 bases between them. This CDR3 is built from 13 residues. The CDR3 region has the DNA TGTGCCAGCAGTACACTCAGGGTTAGTGAGCAGTTCTTC. It specifies CASSTLRVSEQFF. Complete variable domain (other parts from reference TRBV7-8 and TRBJ2-1): GAGVSQSPRYKVAKRGQDVALRCDPISGHVSLFWYQQALGQGPEFLTYFQNEAQLDKSGLPSDRFFAERPEGSVSTLKIQRTQQEDSAVYLCASSTLRVSEQFFGPGTRLTVL.